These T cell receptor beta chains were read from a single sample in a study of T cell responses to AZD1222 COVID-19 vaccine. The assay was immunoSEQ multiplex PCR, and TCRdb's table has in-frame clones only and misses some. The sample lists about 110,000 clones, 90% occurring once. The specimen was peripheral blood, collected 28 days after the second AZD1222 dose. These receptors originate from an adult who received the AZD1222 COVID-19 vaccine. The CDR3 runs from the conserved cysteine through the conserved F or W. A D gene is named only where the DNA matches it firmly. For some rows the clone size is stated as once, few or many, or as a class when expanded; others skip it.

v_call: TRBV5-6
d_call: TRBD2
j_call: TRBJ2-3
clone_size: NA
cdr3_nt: TGTGCCAGCAGCTTCCTCGCGGTTACTAGCGGTGGAAGAAATACGCAGTATTTT
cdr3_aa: CASSFLAVTSGGRNTQYF

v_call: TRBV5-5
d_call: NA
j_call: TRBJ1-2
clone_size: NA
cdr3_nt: TGTGCCAGCAGCCCGGCGGCCCGGGGGCGAGGCTATGGCTACACCTTC
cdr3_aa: CASSPAARGRGYGYTF

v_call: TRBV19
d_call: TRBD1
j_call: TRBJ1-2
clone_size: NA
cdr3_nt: TGTGCCAGTAGTATGGGACAGGGCGATGGCTACACCTTC
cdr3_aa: CASSMGQGDGYTF

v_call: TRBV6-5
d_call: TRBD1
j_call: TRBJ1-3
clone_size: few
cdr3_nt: TGTGCCAGCAGTTGGGACAGGGGCAACACCATATATTTT
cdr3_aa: CASSWDRGNTIYF

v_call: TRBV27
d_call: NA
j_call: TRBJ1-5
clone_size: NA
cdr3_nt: TGTGCCAGCAGTTTAGTAGATAGCAATCAGCCCCAGCATTTT
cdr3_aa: CASSLVDSNQPQHF

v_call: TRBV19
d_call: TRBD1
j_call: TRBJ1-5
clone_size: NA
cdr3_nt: TGTGCCAGTAGTAGGCTACCGGGACAGTACAATCAGCCCCAGCATTTT
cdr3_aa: CASSRLPGQYNQPQHF

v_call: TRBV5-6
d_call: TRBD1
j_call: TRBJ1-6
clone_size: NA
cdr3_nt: TGTGCCAGCAGCCCTTTGACAGGGTTTAATTCACCCCTCCACTTT
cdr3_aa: CASSPLTGFNSPLHF

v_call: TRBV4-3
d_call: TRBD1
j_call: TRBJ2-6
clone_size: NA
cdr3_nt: TGCGCCAGCAGCCAAGACCGGGGACAGCCCTCTGGGGCCAACGTCCTGACTTTC
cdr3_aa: CASSQDRGQPSGANVLTF

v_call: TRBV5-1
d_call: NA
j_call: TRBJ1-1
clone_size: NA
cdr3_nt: TGCGCCAGCAGTCTAAGCAACACTGAAGCTTTCTTT
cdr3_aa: CASSLSNTEAFF

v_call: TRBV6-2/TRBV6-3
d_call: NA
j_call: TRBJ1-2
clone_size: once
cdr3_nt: TGTGCCAGCAGTTACCGGGGACCTCGTGGCTACACCTTC
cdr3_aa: CASSYRGPRGYTF

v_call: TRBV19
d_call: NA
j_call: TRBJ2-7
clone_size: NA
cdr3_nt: TGTGCCAGTAGTGGAGCATACGAGCAGTACTTC
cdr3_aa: CASSGAYEQYF

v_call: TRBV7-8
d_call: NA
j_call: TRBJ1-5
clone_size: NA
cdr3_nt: TGTGCCAGCAGCTTAGTAACACATAGCAATCAGCCCCAGCATTTT
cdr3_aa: CASSLVTHSNQPQHF

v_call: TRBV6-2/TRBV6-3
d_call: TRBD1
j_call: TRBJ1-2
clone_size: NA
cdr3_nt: TGTGCCAGCAGTTCAGGGGGCGCTTACGGCTACACCTTC
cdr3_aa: CASSSGGAYGYTF

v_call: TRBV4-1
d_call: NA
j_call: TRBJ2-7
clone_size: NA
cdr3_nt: TGCGCCAGCAGCCTCGTACAGGGCTATACCTACGAGCAGTACTTC
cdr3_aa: CASSLVQGYTYEQYF

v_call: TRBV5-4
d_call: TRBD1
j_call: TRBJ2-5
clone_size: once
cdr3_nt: TGTGCCAGCAGCTTGTGGGCCGGGACAGAACAAGAGACCCAGTACTTC
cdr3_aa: CASSLWAGTEQETQYF

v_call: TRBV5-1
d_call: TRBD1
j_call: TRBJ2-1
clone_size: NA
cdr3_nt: TGCGCCAGCACACAACAGGGGGTTTCACACAATGAGCAGTTCTTC
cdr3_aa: CASTQQGVSHNEQFF

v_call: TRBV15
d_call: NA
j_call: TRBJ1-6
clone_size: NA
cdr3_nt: TGTGCCACCAGCAGAGAGGGGGGTCGGTCACCCCTCCACTTT
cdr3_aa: CATSREGGRSPLHF

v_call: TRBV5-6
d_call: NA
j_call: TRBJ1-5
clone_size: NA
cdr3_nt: TGTGCCAGCAGCTACAGGGTGGGGAATCAGCCCCAGCATTTT
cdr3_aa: CASSYRVGNQPQHF

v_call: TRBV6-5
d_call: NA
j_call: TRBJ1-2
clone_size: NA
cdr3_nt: TGTGCCAGCAGCAGGGCCATCTATGGCTACACCTTC
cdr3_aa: CASSRAIYGYTF

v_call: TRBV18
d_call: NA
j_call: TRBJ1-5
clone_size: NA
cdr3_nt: TGTGCCAGCTCACCGGGGGCAGGGGCATATCAGCCCCAGCATTTT
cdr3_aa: CASSPGAGAYQPQHF

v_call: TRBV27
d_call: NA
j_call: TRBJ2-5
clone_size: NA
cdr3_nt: TGTGCCAGCAGTACAAGGGGCAGGGGCGAACAAGAGACCCAGTACTTC
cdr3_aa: CASSTRGRGEQETQYF

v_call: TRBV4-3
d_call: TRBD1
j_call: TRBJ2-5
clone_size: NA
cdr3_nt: TGCGCCAGCAGCCGAGGTGGGGGCAGGGGGCTTCAAGAGACCCAGTACTTC
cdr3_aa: CASSRGGGRGLQETQYF

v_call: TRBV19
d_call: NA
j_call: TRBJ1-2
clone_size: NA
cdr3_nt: TGTGCCAGTAGTCCCCTTCGTGGGTATGGCTACACCTTC
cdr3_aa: CASSPLRGYGYTF

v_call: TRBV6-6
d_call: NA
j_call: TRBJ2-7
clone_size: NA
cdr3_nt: TGTGCCAGCCAGGGGGGGGACTACGAGCAGTACTTC
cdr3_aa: CASQGGDYEQYF

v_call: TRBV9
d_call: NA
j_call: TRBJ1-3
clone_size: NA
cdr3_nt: TGTGCCAGCAGCGACCCCCGGGCGGCAAACACCATATATTTT
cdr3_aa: CASSDPRAANTIYF

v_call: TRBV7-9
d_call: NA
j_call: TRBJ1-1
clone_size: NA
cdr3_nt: TGTGCCAGCGGGGCGACAGTGAACACTGAAGCTTTCTTT
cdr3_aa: CASGATVNTEAFF

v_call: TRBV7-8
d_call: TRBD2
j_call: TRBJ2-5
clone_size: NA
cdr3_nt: TGTGCCAGCAGCCCCGGGACTAGCGGGGGAGGGGAGACCCAGTACTTC
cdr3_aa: CASSPGTSGGGETQYF

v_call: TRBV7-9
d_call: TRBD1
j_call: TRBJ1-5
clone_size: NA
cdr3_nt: TGTGCCAGCAGCGTGACAGGGGGCCAGCCCCAGCATTTT
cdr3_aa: CASSVTGGQPQHF

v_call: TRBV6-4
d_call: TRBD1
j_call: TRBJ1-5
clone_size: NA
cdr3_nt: TGTGCCAGCAGTGACTCTTCGTCCAGGGGGCGAAATCAGCCCCAGCATTTT
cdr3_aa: CASSDSSSRGRNQPQHF

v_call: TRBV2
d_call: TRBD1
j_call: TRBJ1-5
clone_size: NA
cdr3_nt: TGTGCCAGCAGGAGGGGGCTTACTAGCAATCAGCCCCAGCATTTT
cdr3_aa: CASRRGLTSNQPQHF

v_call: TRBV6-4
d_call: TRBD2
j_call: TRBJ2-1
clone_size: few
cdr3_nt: TGTGCCAGCAGTGACTCGATGGGCGGGGGGGCTAATGAGCAGTTCTTC
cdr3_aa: CASSDSMGGGANEQFF

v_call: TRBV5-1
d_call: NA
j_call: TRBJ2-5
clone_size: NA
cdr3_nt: TGCGCCAGCAGCTTGGCTGGGGGGAAAGAGACCCAGTACTTC
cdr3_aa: CASSLAGGKETQYF

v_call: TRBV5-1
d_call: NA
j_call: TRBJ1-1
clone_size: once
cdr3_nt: TGCGCCAGCAGCTTGGATACTGAAGCTTTCTTT
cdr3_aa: CASSLDTEAFF

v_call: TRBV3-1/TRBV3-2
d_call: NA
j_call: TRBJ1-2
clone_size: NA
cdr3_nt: TGTGCCAGCAGCCCCAACAGCTATGGCTACACCTTC
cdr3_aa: CASSPNSYGYTF

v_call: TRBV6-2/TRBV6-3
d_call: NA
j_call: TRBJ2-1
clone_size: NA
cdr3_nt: TGTGCCAGCAGTAAGAATGAGCAGTTCTTC
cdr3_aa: CASSKNEQFF

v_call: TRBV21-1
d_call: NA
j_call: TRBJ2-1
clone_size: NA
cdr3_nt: TGTGCCAGCGGCCAATTCGGACTAGCGGGGGGGCAATCATGGGATGAGCAGTTCTTC
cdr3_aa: CASGQFGLAGGQSWDEQFF

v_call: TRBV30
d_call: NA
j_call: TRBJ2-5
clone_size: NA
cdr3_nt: TGTGCCTCCCGCTCGGGGGGTTACAGGGTCCGAGACGGCCAGTACTTC
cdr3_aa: CASRSGGYRVRDGQYF

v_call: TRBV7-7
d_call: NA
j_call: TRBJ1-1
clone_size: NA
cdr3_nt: TGTGCTAGCAGCCCCCTTCCGGGGGGCACTGAAGCTTTCTTT
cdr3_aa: CASSPLPGGTEAFF

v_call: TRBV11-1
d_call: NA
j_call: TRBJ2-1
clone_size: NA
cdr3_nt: TGTGCCAGCAGCTTATCATGGGAGGGACAGGCTAATGAGCAGTTCTTC
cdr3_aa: CASSLSWEGQANEQFF

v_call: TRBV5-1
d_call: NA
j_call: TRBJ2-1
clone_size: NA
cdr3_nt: TGCGCCAGCAGCTTGTTCAGGGACAATGAGCAGTTCTTC
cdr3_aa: CASSLFRDNEQFF

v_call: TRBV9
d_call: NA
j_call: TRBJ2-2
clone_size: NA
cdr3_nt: TGTGCCAGCAGCGCCCTGGCCGGGGAGCTGTTTTTT
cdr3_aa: CASSALAGELFF

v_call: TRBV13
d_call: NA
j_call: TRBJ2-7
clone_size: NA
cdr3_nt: TGTGCCAGCAGCTTGGGGAGGAGGTACGAGCAGTACTTC
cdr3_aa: CASSLGRRYEQYF

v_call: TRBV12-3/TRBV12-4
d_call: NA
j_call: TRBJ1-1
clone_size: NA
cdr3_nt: TGTGCCATCAGTACGAACACTGAAGCTTTCTTT
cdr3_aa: CAISTNTEAFF

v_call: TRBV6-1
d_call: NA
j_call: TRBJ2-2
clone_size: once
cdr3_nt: TGTGCCAGCAGTGAACAGGGAGGGGGTACCGGGGAGCTGTTTTTT
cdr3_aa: CASSEQGGGTGELFF

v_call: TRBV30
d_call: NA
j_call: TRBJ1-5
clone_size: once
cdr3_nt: TGTGCCTGGGAAGGGGGGAGCAATCAGCCCCAGCATTTT
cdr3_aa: CAWEGGSNQPQHF

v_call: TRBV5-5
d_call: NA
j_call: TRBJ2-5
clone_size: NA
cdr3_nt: TGTGCCAGCAGCTGGACAGAAGAGACCCAGTACTTC
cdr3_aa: CASSWTEETQYF

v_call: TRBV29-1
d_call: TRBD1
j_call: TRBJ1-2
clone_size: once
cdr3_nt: TGCAGCGTCGGTACAGGGGGCAACTATGGCTACACCTTC
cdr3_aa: CSVGTGGNYGYTF

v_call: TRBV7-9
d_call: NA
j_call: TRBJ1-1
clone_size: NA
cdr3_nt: TGTGCCAGCAGCTTAGTGCCGACAGGGAACACTGAAGCTTTCTTT
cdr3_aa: CASSLVPTGNTEAFF

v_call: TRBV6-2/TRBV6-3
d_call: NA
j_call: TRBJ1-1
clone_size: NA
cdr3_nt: TGTGCCAGCAGTTACGCGGTGGGGAACACTGAAGCTTTCTTT
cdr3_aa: CASSYAVGNTEAFF

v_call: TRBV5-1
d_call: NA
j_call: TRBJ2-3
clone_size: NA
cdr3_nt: TGCGCCAGCAGCTTTGCGAGGAAAGAGGCAGATACGCAGTATTTT
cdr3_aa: CASSFARKEADTQYF

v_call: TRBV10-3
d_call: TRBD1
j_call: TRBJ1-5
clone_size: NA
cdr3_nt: TGTGCCATCAGTGAACGACAGGGGCCGGTTCAGCCCCAGCATTTT
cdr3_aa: CAISERQGPVQPQHF

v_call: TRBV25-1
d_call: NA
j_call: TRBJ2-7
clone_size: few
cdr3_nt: TGTGCCAGCAGCGAGGGGAGAAGCCTAGAAGTTTTCCACGAGCAGTACTTC
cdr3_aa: CASSEGRSLEVFHEQYF

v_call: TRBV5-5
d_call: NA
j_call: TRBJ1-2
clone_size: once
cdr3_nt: TGTGCCAGCAGCTTTGAAAGGGCCCTTAGGTATGGCTACACCTTC
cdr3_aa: CASSFERALRYGYTF

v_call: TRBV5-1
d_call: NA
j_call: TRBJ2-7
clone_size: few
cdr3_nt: TGCGCCAGCAGCTCTACCACGGGTCCCCACGAGCAGTACTTC
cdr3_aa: CASSSTTGPHEQYF